One sample yielded the 27 T cell receptor beta chains listed below, sequenced in a study of T-cell memory formation after mild COVID-19. MiXCR, run by TCRdb on the 5' RACE reads, gives a single entry per CDR3 protein. This table holds approximately 480,000 distinct CDR3 sequences, 15% to 20% found once. The sample was PBMCs or a T cell subset sorted from them (not recorded which). Receptor source: an adult woman who had mild COVID-19 (a few samples of this study predate the infection). Cell type and time point are not known.

The V call is TRBV14, the J call TRBJ2-3; D is unclear. The CDR3 is 15 amino acids. Germline CDR1 SGHDN, CDR2 FVKESK. Trimming cost V 1 base and J 2 bases, with 10 bases left between them. CDR3 coding DNA: TGTGCCAGCAGCCAAGGGGCATCCACCACAGATACGCAGTATTTT. This encodes CASSQGASTTDTQYF.

The chain recombines TRBV7-9 with TRBJ2-1; 7 nucleotides agree with TRBD2. This CDR3 region has 15 residues. The J segment lost 4 bases and the V segment lost 2 bases, leaving 5 bases of the junction unmatched. Germline values: CDR1 SEHNR, CDR2 FQNEAQ (reference sequence). The CDR3 nucleotides read TGTGCCAGCAGCTTATATAGTAGCGGGTACAATGAGCAGTTCTTC. Translated: CASSLYSSGYNEQFF.

This clonotype came up many times. This chain uses TRBV29-1 with TRBJ1-4; D is perhaps TRBD1 (6 bases). V lost 7 bases to trimming and J lost 7 bases, with 16 bases between them. This CDR3 comprises 13 residues. Germline CDR1 SQVTM, CDR2 ANQGSEA. The CDR3 region is CSGVYQGTEKLFF. The CDR3 DNA reads TGCAGCGGAGTATATCAGGGGACTGAAAAACTGTTTTTT.

As for this clonotype: One end of the junction fails to match germline, which may point to a read error. The chain links TRBV5-1 to TRBJ2-7, with 8 bases identical to TRBD1. Germline V gene sequence: CDR1 SGHRS, CDR2 YFSETQ. The length of the CDR3 is 15 residues. CDR3 residues: CASSLGTGTSCEQYF. The CDR3 DNA reads TGCGCCAGCAGCTTGGGGACAGGGACCTCCTGCGAGCAGTACTTC. Based on the CDR3 plus reference TRBV5-1 and TRBJ2-7, the full variable domain is KAGVTQTPRYLIKTRGQQVTLSCSPISGHRSVSWYQQTPGQGLQFLFEYFSETQRNKGNFPGRFSGRQFSNSRSEMNVSTLELGDSALYLCASSLGTGTSCEQYFGPGTRLTVT.

The V and J genes are TRBV12-3 or TRBV12-4 and TRBJ1-1; D gene unclear. This CDR3 contains 12 residues. V dropped 2 bases and J dropped 6 bases, with 7 bases sitting between them. CDR3 nucleotide sequence: TGTGCCAGCAGTTTATATGCCGCTGAAGCTTTCTTT. This codes for CASSLYAAEAFF.

CDR3 sequence (DNA): TGTGCCAGCAGTGGGGTCGAGGGGGAGACCCAGTACTTC. Amino acids: CASSGVEGETQYF. The chain carries TRBV7-2 and TRBJ2-5, with D perhaps given as TRBD1 or TRBD2 (5 bases each). There are 13 residues in the CDR3. V lost 6 bases and J 5 bases, leaving 13 bases between the germline ends. Germline assignment: CDR1 SGHTA and CDR2 FQGNSA. The full variable domain, completed using reference TRBV7-2 and TRBJ2-5, is GAGVSQSPSNKVTEKGKDVELRCDPISGHTALYWYRQSLGQGLEFLIYFQGNSAPDKSGLPSDRFSAERTGGSVSTLTIQRTQQEDSAVYLCASSGVEGETQYFGPGTRLLVL.

The sample holds a few counts of this clonotype. This chain joins TRBV20-1 and TRBJ2-7, with 10 nucleotides matching TRBD1. The CDR3 covers 15 residues. Germline CDR1 reads DFQATT; CDR2 reads SNEGSKA (reference sequence). Germline trimming cut 5 bases from V and 4 bases from J; bases unmatched to any gene: 11. CDR3 nucleotide sequence: TGCAGTGCTGGCGATCCGGGACAGGGGCAATACGAGCAGTACTTC. It encodes CSAGDPGQGQYEQYF.

This clonotype was counted a few times. The rearrangement uses TRBV7-3 and TRBJ2-2; 8 nucleotides line up with TRBD2. CDR3 length: 16 residues. Germline lookup yields CDR1 SGHTA and CDR2 FQGTGA. J gave up 5 bases and V 6 bases, and 11 bases lay outside the gene matches. CDR3 in DNA: TGTGCCAGCAGAATTACGGGACTAGGGGGGACCGGGGAGCTGTTTTTT. Translating it yields CASRITGLGGTGELFF.

The chain uses TRBV9 and TRBJ1-6; 9 nucleotides match TRBD1. V was pared by 3 bases and J by 2 bases, with 6 bases of the junction left unmatched. CDR1 is SGDLS, CDR2 YYNGEE, per germline. The CDR3 consists of 17 residues. CDR3 DNA: TGTGCCAGCAGCGAGGGACAGGGCTACCCCTATAATTCACCCCTCCACTTT. Amino acid sequence: CASSEGQGYPYNSPLHF.

This clonotype was seen a handful of times. V usage is TRBV2 and J usage is TRBJ2-3, with D possibly matching TRBD1 (6 bases). This CDR3 comprises 14 residues. The ends were cut back, 6 bases at V and 3 bases at J, with 13 bases in the middle. Per the germline V gene, CDR1 is SNHLY and CDR2 is FYNNEI. The CDR3 nucleotides read TGTGCCAGCAGAGAAACACAGGGTACAGATACGCAGTATTTT. Translated, it gives CASRETQGTDTQYF. Together with reference TRBV2 and TRBJ2-3, the CDR3 gives the full variable domain: EPEVTQTPSHQVTQMGQEVILRCVPISNHLYFYWYRQILGQKVEFLVSFYNNEISEKSEIFDDQFSVERPDGSNFTLKIRSTKLEDSAMYFCASRETQGTDTQYFGPGTRLTVL.

This chain uses TRBV11-3 with TRBJ1-1; 11 bases agree with TRBD1. The CDR3 is 16 residues long. V gave up 5 bases and J gave up 5 bases; unmatched junction bases: 10. CDR1 and CDR2 from the germline V gene are SGHNT and YENEEA. The CDR3 DNA follows: TGTGCCAGCAGCCTTCGGACAGGGGGCATAGGAACTGAAGCTTTCTTT. Its translation: CASSLRTGGIGTEAFF.

In its sample, this clonotype was seen a few times. V is TRBV9 and J is TRBJ1-1, with unresolved D. Trimming left V 6 bases short and J 1 base short, with 13 bases between. Per germline, CDR1 SGDLS and CDR2 YYNGEE. This CDR3 has 14 amino acids. The DNA for the CDR3 is TGTGCCAGCACCCTAGAGGCTGGGAACACTGAAGCTTTCTTT. Translating it yields CASTLEAGNTEAFF.

This clonotype was picked up a small number of times. The chain carries TRBV5-1 and TRBJ2-1; D assignment may be TRBD1 or TRBD2 (6 bases each). V lost 7 bases to trimming and J lost 5 bases, with 13 bases between them. This CDR3 contains 13 residues. Germline V gives CDR1 SGHRS, CDR2 YFSETQ. The CDR3 here is CASLGGLDNEQFF. The DNA for the CDR3 is TGCGCCAGCCTTGGGGGGCTGGACAATGAGCAGTTCTTC. The full variable domain, rest sourced from reference TRBV5-1 and TRBJ2-1, is KAGVTQTPRYLIKTRGQQVTLSCSPISGHRSVSWYQQTPGQGLQFLFEYFSETQRNKGNFPGRFSGRQFSNSRSEMNVSTLELGDSALYLCASLGGLDNEQFFGPGTRLTVL.

This rearrangement joins TRBV6-5 to TRBJ2-1, with TRBD2 matching over 9 bases. Per the germline V gene, CDR1 is MNHEY and CDR2 is SVGAGI. Losses at the gene ends were 0 bases for V and 2 bases for J; bases not matched to a gene: 11. The CDR3 is 19 amino acids. CDR3 in DNA: TGTGCCAGCAGTTACTCGATCGTATCGACTAGCGGTGCCTACAATGAGCAGTTCTTC. It is translated as CASSYSIVSTSGAYNEQFF.

The J gene is TRBJ1-1, the V gene TRBV5-6; D is uncertain. V lost 6 bases and J lost 4, with 19 bases in between. The CDR3 is made up of 15 amino acids. CDR1 is SGHDT and CDR2 is YYEEEE in the germline V gene. This chain's CDR3 is CASNGHPQKFTEAFF. CDR3 DNA sequence: TGTGCCAGCAATGGCCACCCACAGAAGTTCACTGAAGCTTTCTTT.

This sequence joins TRBV15 and TRBJ1-4; TRBD1 matches 7 bases. V trimming: 5 bases; J trimming: 8 bases; junction bases outside the gene matches: 14. Germline V lookup: CDR1 LNHNV, CDR2 YYDKDF (reference sequence). This CDR3 spans 16 amino acids. The CDR3 spells CATSAPDRLRGEKLFF. Written as DNA, the CDR3 is TGTGCCACCAGCGCCCCTGACAGGCTCAGGGGGGAAAAACTGTTTTTT.

This chain uses TRBV7-9 with TRBJ1-2; no reliable D call. Trimming took 3 bases from V and 8 from J, leaving 10 bases between them. The CDR3 runs 12 residues. Per the germline V gene, CDR1 is SEHNR and CDR2 is FQNEAQ (reference sequence). The CDR3 DNA follows: TGTGCCAGCAGCTTTTCCCCAACGGGCTACACCTTC. This codes for CASSFSPTGYTF.

This clonotype was detected only a few times. V and J are TRBV9 and TRBJ2-7; tentative D call: TRBD2 (5 bases). Germline CDR1 and CDR2: SGDLS and YYNGEE. The CDR3 is 13 residues long. V was pared by 4 bases and J by 4 bases, with 12 bases between. The CDR3 sequence is CASSSRTGYEQYF. The DNA for the CDR3 is TGTGCCAGCAGCTCCCGGACTGGATACGAGCAGTACTTC.

This clonotype was recorded a few times. The chain employs TRBV12-3 or TRBV12-4 and TRBJ1-1, with a possible D match to TRBD1 (6 bases). The CDR3 is 13 residues long. V was trimmed by 4 bases and J by 6 bases, leaving 12 bases between them. The CDR3 DNA reads as TGTGCCAGCAGTTCTACAGGGTACGCTGAAGCTTTCTTT. Protein: CASSSTGYAEAFF.

The V call is TRBV12-3 or TRBV12-4, the J call TRBJ2-1, with D tentatively TRBD1 or TRBD2 (5 bases each). Trimming shortened V by 2 bases and J by 4 bases, and 12 bases separated the two germline ends. The CDR3 is 15 residues long. CDR3 amino acids: CASSLLRGRYNEQFF. CDR3 nucleotides: TGTGCCAGCAGTTTATTGAGGGGACGGTACAATGAGCAGTTCTTC.

This chain joins TRBV7-9 and TRBJ1-2; TRBD1 might be the D (6 bases). Between the trimmed V and J ends, which lost 5 bases and 4 bases, there was a span of 20 bases. This CDR3 has 16 residues. From germline, CDR1 is SEHNR and CDR2 FQNEAQ (reference sequence). The DNA for the CDR3 is TGTGCCAGCAGCCAGACCCTCTCAGGGGCAGGCTATGGCTACACCTTC. Residues: CASSQTLSGAGYGYTF.

The chain carries TRBV20-1 and TRBJ1-1; a weak D match, TRBD1 (5 bases). This CDR3 contains 13 residues. The germline gives CDR1 DFQATT, CDR2 SNEGSKA (reference sequence). The ends were cut back, 0 bases at V and 5 bases at J, with 10 bases in the middle. The CDR3 coding sequence is TGCAGTGCTAGAGATGGGACGGAGACTGAAGCTTTCTTT. Protein product: CSARDGTETEAFF.

The CDR3 DNA follows: TGTGCCAGCAGCTCGCTGTGGGGGGCCCACGAGCAGTACTTC. Translation gives CASSSLWGAHEQYF. V is TRBV13 and J is TRBJ2-7; TRBD1 or TRBD2 may be the D gene (6 bases each). This CDR3 comprises 14 residues. Germline loops: CDR1 PRHDT, CDR2 FYEKMQ (reference sequence). Trimming left V 4 bases short and J 5 bases short, with 15 bases between.

This rearrangement joins TRBV20-1 to TRBJ1-3; D remains ambiguous. Trimming took 0 bases from V and 4 from J, leaving 16 bases between them. The CDR3 length is 16 residues. Per the germline V gene, CDR1 is DFQATT and CDR2 is SNEGSKA (reference sequence). The CDR3 spells CSARDLRRQVGNTIYF. The CDR3 nucleotides read TGCAGTGCTAGAGATCTCCGTAGGCAGGTGGGAAACACCATATATTTT.

The chain carries TRBV12-3 or TRBV12-4 and TRBJ2-3; TRBD2 aligns across 7 bases. This CDR3 has 13 amino acids. Losses at the gene ends were 9 bases for V and 0 bases for J; bases not matched to a gene: 3. The CDR3: CASLAASTDTQYF. CDR3 DNA: TGTGCCAGTCTAGCGGCTAGCACAGATACGCAGTATTTT.

There are a few counts of this clonotype. The chain couples TRBV27 to TRBJ2-3, with TRBD2 as a possible D gene (6 bases). Germline lookup yields CDR1 MNHEY and CDR2 SMNVEV (reference sequence). V was pared by 2 bases and J by 6 bases, with 12 bases between. The CDR3 loop spans 14 amino acids. CDR3 amino acids: CASSLKEGSDTQYF. CDR3 in DNA: TGTGCCAGCAGTTTAAAGGAGGGCTCTGATACGCAGTATTTT.

This clonotype appeared a few times. Germline is not matched at one junction end, which may reflect a read error. The genes are TRBV18 and TRBJ2-5; D uncertain. The CDR3 loop spans 13 amino acids. Per germline, CDR1 KGHSH and CDR2 LQKENI. In DNA form, the CDR3 reads TGCGCCAGCAGCCCCAGGCTGGAAGAGACCCAGTACTTC. This codes for CASSPRLEETQYF.